Sequencing of this TCR beta chain was carried out in a study of T cell responses to AZD1222 COVID-19 vaccine (dated by TCRdb to about 2021). Study-wide context: A total of 230 to 250 trial participants underwent TCR sequencing, of whom about 200 had received two doses of AZD1222 and about 25 had received two doses of the MenACWY control vaccine. Trial participants were enrolled into age subgroups of 18-55, 56-69 and 70-plus years, which contained 148, 28 and 57 TCR-sequenced participants, respectively. On the study overall, not on this receptor specifically: Spike-specific TCR breadth and depth rose significantly after two AZD1222 doses compared with day 0 and with MenACWY recipients. The 56-69-year group was small, and its depth increase did not reach significance, likely because of low power. Nearly half of unique spike-specific TCRs reportedly recognized epitopes outside regions mutated in the B.1.351 and B.1.1.7 variants. Participants were mostly white British and included more females than males, and it was suggested by the authors that clonal diversity may have been underestimated. CD4 TCRs associated with the vaccine covered the entire spike protein, and the dominant responses were in regions 160-218 and 743-854. Conclusions about previously exposed vaccinees were limited because only six AZD1222 recipients were SARS-CoV-2 seropositive at baseline. No day 14 peak-response samples were available, so repertoires were characterized only after the peak T cell response.

The CDR1 and CDR2 encoded by the germline V gene (reference sequence) are LGHDT and YNNKEL. Trimming at the junction amounts to 0 bases on V and 4 bases on J, and the germline ends lie 9 bases apart. The CDR3 contains 14 residues, cysteine and phenylalanine counted. Here the CDR3 DNA is all that survives: 42 bases in frame from base 1. The sample's time point label is to be understood as: sample from adult after SARS-CoV-2 infection, after symptom onset. A couple of convalescent COVID-19 patients, sampled after symptom onset from adults with prior SARS-CoV-2 infection, were also TCR-sequenced for comparison. The CDR3 regions of human TCRbeta chains were analyzed by immunosequencing. The study's own analysis went as follows. TCRs in the repertoires were matched against a reference library of SARS-CoV-2-specific TCRs that had been generated with the MIRA antigen-specificity platform. Breadth was defined as the fraction of unique TCRs that were SARS-CoV-2-associated. Depth was defined as the fraction of total T cells that were SARS-CoV-2-associated. Using the MIRA data, every spike-specific TCR was mapped to the spike region that the TCR reacted to and assigned to either a CD4 or a CD8 class. Log10-transformed breadth and depth values were compared by one-way ANOVA with Sidak's multiple comparisons tests. TCRdb took this table from immuneACCESS and kept in-frame rearrangements with V and J called. Such tables lack part of the clones; where checked against another copy, unresolved V genes explain under half of the gap, and the rest is unexplained. For V, J and clone size, that table is used; D and trimming come from the DNA. The sample contains about 140,000 clones, about 92% of them found a single time. Clones ranked in the top ten supply about 12% of the sample.

With regard to this clone: No antigen is known for it. No much larger clone is present one base from it, and per-base qualities are unavailable.

The sequence is built from TRBV3-1 (or the pseudogene TRBV3-2) and TRBJ1-2; the D gene remains uncertain. Sequencing used peripheral blood, obtained after recovery from COVID-19. The clonotype comes from an adult who had recovered from COVID-19. The DNA is TGTGCCAGCAGCCAAGATCACGTCCTCTATGGCTACACCTTC. The resulting protein is CASSQDHVLYGYTF.